This TCR beta chain is from a study of graft-versus-host responses after intestinal transplantation. Study overall: Every recipient underwent anti-thymocyte globulin induction, then tacrolimus and steroids for roughly 3 years.

As to this clone: The target antigen is unknown.

Germline values: CDR1 LNHDA, CDR2 SQIVND (reference sequence). This CDR3 is built from 13 residues. V lost 3 bases, J lost 1 base, and 7 bases lay in between. TCRdb's table, derived via immunoSEQ multiplex PCR, lists solely in-frame clones and lacks some. The sample contains more than 40,000 clones, around 95% of which appear only once. The clonotype originates from a human donor who was the organ donor for an intestinal transplant. The chain employs TRBV19 and TRBJ2-7, with no clear D. The sample in question was unstimulated CD8+ T cells sorted from spleen or lymph node cells, obtained before transplant. CDR3 nucleotide sequence: TGTGCCAGTAGTATGGCCCGGTCCTACGAGCAGTACTTC. This gives the protein CASSMARSYEQYF.